These 32 T cell receptor beta chains came from one sample sequenced in a study of blood T cell repertoires in COVID-19. Assay: immunoSEQ multiplex PCR; the TCRdb copy retains only in-frame clones and omits some. The sample records roughly 110,000 clones, approximately 89% being singletons. Sample: peripheral blood. These receptors all come from a man aged 45-65 years with active or convalescent COVID-19.

V usage is TRBV6-6 and J usage is TRBJ1-5; 10 nucleotides line up with TRBD1. The CDR3 loop spans 15 amino acids. V trimming: 4 bases; J trimming: 2 bases; junction bases outside the gene matches: 2. Germline CDR1 and CDR2: MNHNY and SVGAGI (reference sequence). Written as DNA, the CDR3 is TGTGCCAGCAGTTCCGGGACAGGGGGCAATCAGCCCCAGCATTTT. Translated: CASSSGTGGNQPQHF.

The chain couples TRBV23-1 to TRBJ2-2; 7 bases match TRBD1. TRBV23-1 is classed as an ORF, of uncertain function. The CDR3 length is 17 residues. J was trimmed by 6 bases and V by 6 bases; bases with no gene match: 16. In nucleotides, the CDR3 is TGCGCCAGCAGCGCCCCGCACAGGGGCTGTATTCCCGGGGAGCTGTTTTTT. Its translation: CASSAPHRGCIPGELFF.

The gene calls are TRBV5-1 and TRBJ2-1, with 14 bases that match TRBD2. Germline CDR1 SGHRS, CDR2 YFSETQ. This CDR3 region has 15 residues. V shed 3 bases, J shed 7 bases, and the junction held 3 bases outside the gene matches. CDR3 sequence: CASSSGTSGRNEQFF. As DNA, the CDR3 is TGCGCCAGCAGCTCCGGGACTAGCGGGAGAAATGAGCAGTTCTTC. Filled out from reference TRBV5-1 and TRBJ2-1, the complete variable domain reads KAGVTQTPRYLIKTRGQQVTLSCSPISGHRSVSWYQQTPGQGLQFLFEYFSETQRNKGNFPGRFSGRQFSNSRSEMNVSTLELGDSALYLCASSSGTSGRNEQFFGPGTRLTVL.

The V call is TRBV5-1, the J call TRBJ2-1, with 7 bases lining up with TRBD2. The V gene end was trimmed by 0 bases and the J gene end by 6 bases; junction bases not matched to a gene: 9. The germline CDR1 and CDR2 sequences are SGHRS and YFSETQ. The CDR3 loop spans 16 amino acids. This CDR3 reads CASSLDGGSTANEQFF. The CDR3 DNA sequence: TGCGCCAGCAGCTTGGACGGCGGGAGTACCGCCAATGAGCAGTTCTTC.

The J gene is TRBJ1-2, the V gene TRBV9; no definite D call. The V gene lost 0 bases and the J gene lost 3 bases, with 9 bases spanning the gap. The CDR3 covers 14 residues. Germline-derived CDR1 and CDR2 are SGDLS and YYNGEE. The CDR3 nucleotides read TGTGCCAGCAGCGTAGCTGGGCGGGACTATGGCTACACCTTC. Protein: CASSVAGRDYGYTF.

V is TRBV30 and J is TRBJ2-5; TRBD1 might be the D (6 bases). V lost 0 bases and J lost 10, with 18 bases in between. Germline assignment: CDR1 GTSNPN and CDR2 SVGIG (reference sequence). This CDR3 spans 14 amino acids. As DNA, the CDR3 is TGTGCCTGGAGTGTACAGGGACCGTCGGCAGACCAGTACTTC. Amino acids: CAWSVQGPSADQYF. The full variable domain, its missing parts supplied by reference TRBV30 and TRBJ2-5, is SQTIHQWPATLVQPVGSPLSLECTVEGTSNPNLYWYRQAAGRGLQLLFYSVGIGQISSEVPQNLSASRPQDRQFILSSKKLLLSDSGFYLCAWSVQGPSADQYFGPGTRLLVL.

V usage is TRBV28 and J usage is TRBJ2-1; 9 nucleotides align to TRBD1. V trimming: 3 bases; J trimming: 3 bases; junction bases outside the gene matches: 6. CDR1 is MDHEN and CDR2 is SYDVKM in the germline V gene. The CDR3 covers 16 residues. The CDR3 DNA is TGTGCCAGCAGTTTCACGGGGACAGGGAGCTACAATGAGCAGTTCTTC. Its translation: CASSFTGTGSYNEQFF. The entire variable domain, with the rest obtained from reference TRBV28 and TRBJ2-1, is as follows: DVKVTQSSRYLVKRTGEKVFLECVQDMDHENMFWYRQDPGLGLRLIYFSYDVKMKEKGDIPEGYSVSREKKERFSLILESASTNQTSMYLCASSFTGTGSYNEQFFGPGTRLTVL.

This clone appeared a few times. This chain connects TRBV19 to TRBJ1-2, with D possibly matching TRBD1 (5 bases). Trimming took 3 bases from V and 6 from J, leaving 17 bases between them. Per the germline V gene, CDR1 is LNHDA and CDR2 is SQIVND (reference sequence). The CDR3 is 15 residues long. The CDR3 nucleotides read TGTGCCAGTAGTATGGTGGGGCAGGTTCGGAATGGCTACACCTTC. As protein: CASSMVGQVRNGYTF. The full variable domain, with the rest looked up from reference TRBV19 and TRBJ1-2, is DGGITQSPKYLFRKEGQNVTLSCEQNLNHDAMYWYRQDPGQGLRLIYYSQIVNDFQKGDIAEGYSVSREKKESFPLTVTSAQKNPTAFYLCASSMVGQVRNGYTFGSGTRLTVV.

The chain joins TRBV6-2 or TRBV6-3 to TRBJ2-1, with TRBD2 identical over 8 bases. Germline V gives CDR1 MNHEY, CDR2 SVGEGT. The J segment lost 6 bases and the V segment lost 6 bases, leaving 13 bases of the junction unmatched. The CDR3 is made up of 16 amino acids. The CDR3 reads CASSLRGPAGGNEQFF. The CDR3 bases are TGTGCCAGCAGCCTCCGGGGCCCGGCGGGAGGCAATGAGCAGTTCTTC.

The chain employs TRBV11-2 and TRBJ1-2; no definite D call. CDR1 and CDR2 (germline): SGHAT, FQNNGV. The length of the CDR3 is 13 residues. Deletions cut 1 base from V and 2 bases from J, with 5 bases between. CDR3 sequence: CASSLGQNYGYTF. As DNA, the CDR3 is TGTGCCAGCAGCTTAGGGCAGAACTATGGCTACACCTTC.

CDR3: CASSYEPRSNEQYF. The CDR3 DNA is TGTGCCAGCAGTTACGAGCCTAGGTCGAACGAGCAGTACTTC. V gene TRBV6-6 combines with J gene TRBJ2-7; D gene ambiguous. Germline assignment: CDR1 MNHNY and CDR2 SVGAGI (reference sequence). With 2 bases removed from V and 5 bases from J, the gap between germline ends came to 13 bases. This CDR3 comprises 14 residues.

V usage is TRBV5-1 and J usage is TRBJ1-4; TRBD1 matches at 11 bases. Germline trimming cut 5 bases from V and 8 bases from J; bases unmatched to any gene: 11. This CDR3 has 16 residues. CDR1 and CDR2 (germline): SGHRS, YFSETQ. This CDR3 is CASSLDPGQGEEKLFF. The CDR3 region has the DNA TGCGCCAGCAGTCTTGACCCGGGACAGGGGGAGGAAAAACTGTTTTTT.

This clone came up a few times. The chain employs TRBV4-1 and TRBJ2-1, with TRBD1 identical over 9 bases. Trimming took 1 base from V and 8 from J; bases not matched to a gene: 6. This CDR3 has 15 residues. Germline CDR1 reads MGHRA; CDR2 reads YSYEKL. Here the CDR3 DNA reads TGCGCCAGCAGCCAAGTTGGGACAGGGACGGATGAGCAGTTCTTC. This encodes CASSQVGTGTDEQFF.

V usage is TRBV3-1 (or the pseudogene TRBV3-2) and J usage is TRBJ2-3; 11 bases match TRBD2. The V segment lost 5 bases and the J segment 6 bases; nucleotides outside the gene matches: 4. The germline V gene has CDR1 LGHDT and CDR2 YNNKEL (reference sequence). This CDR3 has 14 residues. In nucleotides, the CDR3 is TGTGCCAGCAGCAGTACTAGCGGGAGTGATACGCAGTATTTT. Translated, it gives CASSSTSGSDTQYF.

The chain carries TRBV28 and TRBJ2-3; TRBD1 aligns across 8 bases. The V gene's germline CDR1 is MDHEN and CDR2 SYDVKM. V was pared by 5 bases and J by 4 bases, with 20 bases of the junction left unmatched. The CDR3 is made up of 19 amino acids. The CDR3 region has the DNA TGTGCCAGCAGTGGACAGGGTACGAAAGGGTTCAGTGGTTCAGATACGCAGTATTTT. Translation gives CASSGQGTKGFSGSDTQYF.

The chain recombines TRBV27 with TRBJ1-4; a possible D gene is TRBD1 (6 bases). The CDR3 spans 15 residues. Germline loops: CDR1 MNHEY, CDR2 SMNVEV (reference sequence). V lost 8 bases, J lost 5 bases, and 18 bases lay in between. The CDR3 spells CASQSGQPGNEKLFF. The CDR3 bases are TGTGCCAGCCAATCCGGACAGCCGGGGAATGAAAAACTGTTTTTT. The variable domain in full, with the rest retrieved from reference TRBV27 and TRBJ1-4, is EAQVTQNPRYLITVTGKKLTVTCSQNMNHEYMSWYRQDPGLGLRQIYYSMNVEVTDKGDVPEGYKVSRKEKRNFPLILESPSPNQTSLYFCASQSGQPGNEKLFFGSGTQLSVL.

The rearrangement uses TRBV6-5 and TRBJ1-3; TRBD1 is a possible D gene (6 bases). CDR3 size: 15 residues. Germline CDR1 is MNHEY and CDR2 is SVGAGI. The V gene lost 6 bases and the J gene lost 0 bases, with 12 bases spanning the gap. CDR3 coding DNA: TGTGCCAGCAGACCGACAGGCCTCTCTGGAAACACCATATATTTT. Protein sequence: CASRPTGLSGNTIYF.

The CDR3 sequence is CASSDPTGNEQFF. The CDR3 DNA reads as TGCGCCAGCAGTGATCCGACAGGGAATGAGCAGTTCTTC. The chain employs TRBV10-1 and TRBJ2-1, with 7 positions matching TRBD1. Germline values: CDR1 WNHNN, CDR2 SYGVQD (reference sequence). The CDR3 consists of 13 residues. V lost 3 bases and J lost 7; bases outside the gene matches: 3.

The rearrangement joins TRBV7-2 to TRBJ1-2; possible D gene TRBD1, 6 bases. The CDR3 loop spans 14 amino acids. The germline V gene encodes CDR1 SGHTA and CDR2 FQGNSA. V gave up 1 base and J gave up 4 bases, with 10 bases separating them. For the CDR3, the DNA is TGTGCCAGCAGCTTAGTAAGGACAGTCTATGGCTACACCTTC. This sequence encodes CASSLVRTVYGYTF.

This rearrangement joins TRBV6-5 to TRBJ1-2, with 7 bases identical to TRBD1. Germline loops: CDR1 MNHEY, CDR2 SVGAGI. Unmatched junction bases numbered 4, after V lost 2 bases and J lost 4 bases. The CDR3 loop spans 14 amino acids. The CDR3 sequence is CASSYGTDGYGYTF. As DNA, the CDR3 is TGTGCCAGCAGTTACGGGACAGACGGCTATGGCTACACCTTC.

V and J are TRBV5-1 and TRBJ2-1; 9 positions match TRBD1. CDR1 SGHRS and CDR2 YFSETQ come from the germline V gene. Trimming at V came to 1 base and at J to 7 bases, leaving 9 bases not matched to a gene. This CDR3 spans 16 amino acids. DNA for the CDR3: TGCGCCAGCAGCTTGACAGGGGGCTCCCCTACTAATGAGCAGTTCTTC. Protein sequence: CASSLTGGSPTNEQFF.

The V and J genes are TRBV12-3 or TRBV12-4 and TRBJ2-5; maybe TRBD1 (6 bases). V was pared by 2 bases and J by 9 bases, with 10 bases between. This CDR3 contains 12 residues. The CDR3 DNA is TGTGCCAGCAGTTTAATGCAGGGGTCCCAGTACTTC. Protein: CASSLMQGSQYF.

This chain links TRBV4-3 with TRBJ2-1, with D tentatively TRBD2 (6 bases). Looked up from germline, CDR1 is LGHNA and CDR2 is YSLEER. V was pared by 0 bases and J by 7 bases, with 16 bases between. This CDR3 region has 16 residues. The CDR3 reads CASSQDIRESLNEQFF. CDR3 coding DNA: TGCGCCAGCAGCCAAGACATCCGGGAGTCATTAAATGAGCAGTTCTTC.

The V call is TRBV6-1, the J call TRBJ1-3, with a weak D call TRBD1 (6 bases). Trimming removed 6 bases at V and 2 bases at J, with 17 bases between. CDR3 size: 16 residues. The germline V gene encodes CDR1 MNHNS and CDR2 SASEGT. The CDR3 loop reads CASREPSRGAGNTIYF. CDR3 in DNA: TGTGCCAGCAGGGAACCGAGCAGGGGAGCTGGAAACACCATATATTTT.

This clone was seen a single time. The rearrangement uses TRBV10-3 and TRBJ2-7; 8 bases agree with TRBD1. CDR1 and CDR2 from the germline V gene are ENHRY and SYGVKD. Trimming cost V 2 bases and J 4 bases; bases outside gene matches: 7. The CDR3 runs to 15 residues. The CDR3 loop reads CAISENRGLGYEQYF. CDR3 bases: TGTGCCATCAGTGAGAACAGGGGGTTGGGTTACGAGCAGTACTTC.

The chain employs TRBV7-7 and TRBJ2-3, with 7 bases that match TRBD2. Germline V gene lookup returns CDR1 SSHAT and CDR2 FNYEAQ (reference sequence). V was pared by 1 base and J by 8 bases, with 3 bases of the junction left unmatched. This CDR3 comprises 13 residues. CDR3 in amino acids: CASSLGERGTQYF. The CDR3 region has the DNA TGTGCCAGCAGCTTAGGGGAGCGGGGTACGCAGTATTTT.

This chain uses TRBV2 with TRBJ2-7; D is perhaps TRBD2 (6 bases). This CDR3 spans 13 amino acids. V lost 4 bases and J lost 6, with 13 bases in between. Germline V gene data show CDR1 as SNHLY and CDR2 as FYNNEI. CDR3: CASSGRGPAEQYF. CDR3 in DNA: TGTGCCAGCAGTGGGCGGGGCCCCGCCGAGCAGTACTTC.

The gene calls are TRBV12-3 or TRBV12-4 and TRBJ2-3, with TRBD2 matching 8 bases. Unmatched junction bases numbered 0, after V lost 6 bases and J lost 1 base. The CDR3 runs to 13 residues. The CDR3 DNA reads TGTGCCAGCAGGACTAGCGGCACAGATACGCAGTATTTT. Its translation: CASRTSGTDTQYF.

The V and J genes are TRBV7-2 and TRBJ1-3, with 9 positions matching TRBD1. V lost 2 bases to trimming and J lost 0 bases; unmatched junction nucleotides: 2. CDR1 SGHTA and CDR2 FQGNSA come from the germline V gene. The CDR3 totals 16 residues. The CDR3 reads CASSLTGGSSGNTIYF. The CDR3 bases are TGTGCCAGCAGCTTAACAGGGGGCTCCTCTGGAAACACCATATATTTT.

This CDR3 reads CSVQAREFTGELFF. The CDR3 coding sequence is TGCAGCGTCCAAGCACGGGAGTTCACCGGGGAGCTGTTTTTT. The chain couples TRBV29-1 to TRBJ2-2; TRBD2 is a possible D gene (6 bases). The ends were cut back, 6 bases at V and 4 bases at J, with 15 bases in the middle. Germline assignment: CDR1 SQVTM and CDR2 ANQGSEA. The CDR3 runs 14 residues.

This clone was seen a few times. Other DNA sequences within the sample encode an identical CDR3. The genes are TRBV24-1 and TRBJ1-2; D remains ambiguous. The CDR3 has 11 amino acids. Deletions cut 7 bases from V and 5 bases from J, with 7 bases between. Germline CDR1 reads KGHDR; CDR2 reads SFDVKD. The DNA for the CDR3 is TGTGCCACCAGCGGCGGATATGGCTACACCTTC. Translation gives CATSGGYGYTF.

The CDR3 here is CASSLGQGIFNEQYF. CDR3 bases: TGCGCCAGCAGCTTGGGACAGGGAATTTTCAACGAGCAGTACTTC. V and J are TRBV5-1 and TRBJ2-7; 7 bases are shared with TRBD1. Trimming cost V 0 bases and J 5 bases; bases outside gene matches: 8. Germline CDR1 SGHRS, CDR2 YFSETQ. The CDR3 totals 15 residues.